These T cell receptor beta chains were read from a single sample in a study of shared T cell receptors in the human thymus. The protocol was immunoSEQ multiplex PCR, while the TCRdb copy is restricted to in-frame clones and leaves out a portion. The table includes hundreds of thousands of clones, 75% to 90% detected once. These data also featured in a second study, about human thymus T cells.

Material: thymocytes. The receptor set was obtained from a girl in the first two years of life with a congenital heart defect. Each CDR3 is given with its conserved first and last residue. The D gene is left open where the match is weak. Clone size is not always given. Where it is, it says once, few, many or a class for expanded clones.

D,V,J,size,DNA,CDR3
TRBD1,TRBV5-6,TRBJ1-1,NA,TGTGCCAGCAGCTCCCTCTGGGACAGGGGGAAAGAGGGCACTGAAGCTTTCTTT,CASSSLWDRGKEGTEAFF
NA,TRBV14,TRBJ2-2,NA,TGTGCCAGCAGCCAAGTACACAACAACACCGGGGAGCTGTTTTTT,CASSQVHNNTGELFF
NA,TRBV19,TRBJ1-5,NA,TGTGCCAGTAGTACGCGGACAATTAGCAATCAGCCCCAGCATTTT,CASSTRTISNQPQHF
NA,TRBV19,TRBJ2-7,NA,TGTGCCAGTACGAACCGACAAGGGGGTCCCTACGAGCAGTACTTC,CASTNRQGGPYEQYF
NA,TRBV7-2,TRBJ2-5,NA,TGTGCCAGCAGCCCCACGGGGATCGAGACCCAGTACTTC,CASSPTGIETQYF
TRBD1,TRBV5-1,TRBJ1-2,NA,TGCGCCAGTTACAGGGGCGAAGGCTATGGCTACACCTTC,CASYRGEGYGYTF
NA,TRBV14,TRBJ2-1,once,TGTGCCAGCAGCGGGACACCCAAACACCACAATGAGCAGTTCTTC,CASSGTPKHHNEQFF
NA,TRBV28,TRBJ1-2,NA,TGTGCCAGCAGTTTATGGTACCAGGGGAACTATGGCTACACCTTC,CASSLWYQGNYGYTF
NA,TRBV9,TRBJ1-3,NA,TGTGCCAGCAGCGTAGAGGGGGCTGGAAACACCATATATTTT,CASSVEGAGNTIYF
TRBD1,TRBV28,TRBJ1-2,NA,TGTGCCAGCAGGCGGGACAGGGGACTGAACCCTTATGGCTACACCTTC,CASRRDRGLNPYGYTF
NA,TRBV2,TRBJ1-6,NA,TGTGCCAGCAGTGAATGGTCGTGCATACACAATTCACCCCTCCACTTT,CASSEWSCIHNSPLHF
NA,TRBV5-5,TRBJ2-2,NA,TGTGCCAGCATATGGCGACAGGCGAGCGGGGAGCTGTTTTTT,CASIWRQASGELFF
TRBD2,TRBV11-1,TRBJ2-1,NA,TGTGCCAGCTCCCTAGCGGGGGGGTTCAATGAGCAGTTCTTC,CASSLAGGFNEQFF
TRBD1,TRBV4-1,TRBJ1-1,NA,TGCGCCAGCAGCCAAGATTGGGACAGGTGGCGGGCTGAAGCTTTCTTT,CASSQDWDRWRAEAFF
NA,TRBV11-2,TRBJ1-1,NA,TGTGCCAGCAGCCCAAGGGCCCGAGGGGAGGGTCGAATCGCTGAAGCTTTCTTT,CASSPRARGEGRIAEAFF
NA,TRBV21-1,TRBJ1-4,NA,TGTGCCAGCAGCAAAGAGCACGGGGGACAGGGGGCGATGGGGGATGAAAAACTGTTTTTT,CASSKEHGGQGAMGDEKLFF
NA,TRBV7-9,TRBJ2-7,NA,TGTGCCGACAGGCCGCTGACCTACGAGCAGTACTTC,CADRPLTYEQYF
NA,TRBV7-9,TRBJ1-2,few,TGTGCCAGCAGCTCGGACAGAATCCCTAACTATGGCTACACCTTC,CASSSDRIPNYGYTF
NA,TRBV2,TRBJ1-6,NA,TGTGCCAGCAGTGACTCGGGATTAGATAATTCACCCCTCCACTTT,CASSDSGLDNSPLHF
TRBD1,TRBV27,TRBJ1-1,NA,TGTGCCAGCAACTCCGGACAGGGGAAAGCGACTGAAGCTTTCTTT,CASNSGQGKATEAFF
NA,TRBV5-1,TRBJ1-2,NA,TGCGCCAGCAGCTTATATCCCAGGGGTGGCTATGGCTACACCTTC,CASSLYPRGGYGYTF
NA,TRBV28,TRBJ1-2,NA,TGTGCCAGCAGTTTGGGGGGGGACTATGGCTACACCTTC,CASSLGGDYGYTF
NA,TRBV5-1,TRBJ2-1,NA,TGCGCCAGCAGCGCGGGGCCATTCAATGAGCAGTTCTTC,CASSAGPFNEQFF
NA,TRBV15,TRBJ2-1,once,TGTGCCACCAGCAGGTGTGTCGGTGAGCAGTTCTTC,CATSRCVGEQFF
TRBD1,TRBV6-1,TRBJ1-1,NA,TGTGCCAGCAGTGAAGGCGGCCTCTGGACAGGGGAGAACACTGAAGCTTTCTTT,CASSEGGLWTGENTEAFF
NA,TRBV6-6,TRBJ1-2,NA,TGTGCCAGCTACGTTCAACACCAACAGATCTATGGCTACACCTTC,CASYVQHQQIYGYTF
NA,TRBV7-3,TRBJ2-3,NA,TGTGCCAGCAGCCCCGGGACAGATACGCAGTATTTT,CASSPGTDTQYF
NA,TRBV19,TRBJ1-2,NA,TGTGCCAGTAGTATCTTGGGGGGGGCCCTTGACTATGGCTACACCTTC,CASSILGGALDYGYTF
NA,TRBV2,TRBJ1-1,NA,TGTGCCCCCCGAGCGGGGGGCAGCGGTTTGAACACTGAAGCTTTCTTT,CAPRAGGSGLNTEAFF
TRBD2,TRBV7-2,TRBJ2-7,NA,TGTGCCAGCAGCCCAGGGACTAGCGGGGTCTCTACGTCCGAGCAGTACTTC,CASSPGTSGVSTSEQYF
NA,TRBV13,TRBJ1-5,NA,TGTGCCAGCAGCCAGGGGTATAGCAATCAGCCCCAGCATTTT,CASSQGYSNQPQHF
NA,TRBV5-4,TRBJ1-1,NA,TGTGCCTCTTCGGGGGGGACGGGGGACACTGAAGCTTTCTTT,CASSGGTGDTEAFF
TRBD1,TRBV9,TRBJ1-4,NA,TGTGCCAGCAGCGCCGAGGGGACAGCTCCTAATGAAAAACTGTTTTTT,CASSAEGTAPNEKLFF
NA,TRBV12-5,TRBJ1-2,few,TGTGCTAGTGGTTTGGACAGGGACTATGGCTACACCTTC,CASGLDRDYGYTF
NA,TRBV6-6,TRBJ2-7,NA,TGTGCCAGCAGCCCCTACTACGAGCAGTACTTC,CASSPYYEQYF
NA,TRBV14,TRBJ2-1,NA,TGTGCCAGCAGCCAAGATAAGGGGGGGAGAAACAATGAGCAGTTCTTC,CASSQDKGGRNNEQFF
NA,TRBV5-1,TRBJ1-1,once,TGCGCCAGCAGCCCAGGGACACTGGAAAAACGGGGGGTTGGAACTTTCTTT,CASSPGTLEKRGVGTFF
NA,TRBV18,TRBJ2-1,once,TGTGCCAGCTCACCACCCGGGGGTAATGAGCAGTTCTTC,CASSPPGGNEQFF
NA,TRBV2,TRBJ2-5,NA,TGTGCCAGCACCCTAGGGGAAGTCCAAGAGACCCAGTACTTC,CASTLGEVQETQYF
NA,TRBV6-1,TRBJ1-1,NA,TGTGCCAGCATTAGGACAGCGAACACTGAAGCTTTCTTT,CASIRTANTEAFF
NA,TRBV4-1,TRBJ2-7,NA,TGCGCCAGCAGCCAATTGACCCCAGGGGAGAGTTACGAGCAGTACTTC,CASSQLTPGESYEQYF
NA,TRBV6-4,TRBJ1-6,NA,TGTGCCAGCCGGGAGGACGCCTCTGAGGCCTATAATTCACCCCTCCACTTT,CASREDASEAYNSPLHF
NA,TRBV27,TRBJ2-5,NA,TGTGCCAGCCGACAGCGCACCCAAGAGACCCAGTACTTC,CASRQRTQETQYF
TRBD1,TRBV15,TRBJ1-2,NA,TGTGCCACCAGCCGGAGACAGGGAACGTGCTACACCTTC,CATSRRQGTCYTF
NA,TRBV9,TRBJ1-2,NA,TGTGCCAGCAGCGTAGTCCCCTACTATGGCTACACCTTC,CASSVVPYYGYTF
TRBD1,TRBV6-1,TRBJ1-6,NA,TGTGCCAGCAGTGAGAGGGGGCTTAAAGATAATTCACCCCTCCACTTT,CASSERGLKDNSPLHF